This entry lists 8 T cell receptor beta chains sequenced from one sample in a study of shared clonotypes between healthy human individuals. The protocol was immunoSEQ multiplex PCR, while the TCRdb copy is restricted to in-frame clones and leaves out a portion. Of millions of clones in the sample, more than 85% were seen once. The sample was naive CD4+ T cells from PBMCs. This sample's subset: CD45RA+ positively selected. Receptors originate from a man between 18 and 29 years old in good health. Some clones in this sample may be carry-over from other donors' samples.

V gene TRBV2 combines with J gene TRBJ1-5; 9 bases map to TRBD1. The trim removed 6 bases at V and 0 bases at J, leaving 3 bases unmatched. The V gene's germline CDR1 is SNHLY and CDR2 FYNNEI. The length of the CDR3 is 15 residues. The DNA for the CDR3 is TGTGCCAGCAGCCTGGGACAGGGTAGCAATCAGCCCCAGCATTTT. This encodes CASSLGQGSNQPQHF.

This clone was detected a few times. V is TRBV7-2 and J is TRBJ1-1; a possible D gene is TRBD1 (6 bases). V was shortened by 0 bases and J by 12 bases, with 14 bases between the two germline ends. Germline CDR1 reads SGHTA; CDR2 reads FQGNSA. CDR3 length: 13 residues. DNA of the CDR3: TGTGCCAGCAGCTTAGCTCGGGGGCTTGGGTCTTTCTTT. It is translated as CASSLARGLGSFF.

V is TRBV5-1 and J is TRBJ1-2; D gene uncertain. The CDR3 runs 14 residues. Trimming pared 1 base from V and 1 base from J, leaving 8 bases between. Per the germline V gene, CDR1 is SGHRS and CDR2 is YFSETQ. Here the CDR3 DNA reads TGCGCCAGCAGCTTGCCAGCTGATAACTATGGCTACACCTTC. As protein: CASSLPADNYGYTF.

The rearrangement links TRBV7-2 to TRBJ2-5; perhaps TRBD2 as D (5 bases). Germline CDR1 SGHTA, CDR2 FQGNSA. The CDR3 is made up of 18 amino acids. V lost 2 bases, J lost 7 bases, and 26 bases lay in between. The CDR3 protein is CASSLYVPSAGPDGTQYF. The CDR3, as DNA: TGTGCCAGCAGCTTATACGTCCCGTCGGCGGGTCCCGACGGGACCCAGTACTTC.

The chain employs TRBV20-1 and TRBJ2-1, with no clear D. CDR3 length equals 11 residues. Between the trimmed V and J ends, which lost 0 bases and 10 bases, there was a span of 7 bases. Germline V gene data show CDR1 as DFQATT and CDR2 as SNEGSKA (reference sequence). Here the CDR3 DNA reads TGCAGTGCTAGAGATCAGCTCGAGCAGTTCTTC. Its translation: CSARDQLEQFF.

This sequence joins TRBV10-3 and TRBJ1-1, with 7 bases that match TRBD1. The CDR3 runs 13 residues. CDR1 and CDR2 (germline): ENHRY, SYGVKD. J lost 0 bases, V lost 8 bases, and 3 bases had no gene match. CDR3 region: CAIEGGMNTEAFF. In DNA form, the CDR3 reads TGTGCCATCGAAGGGGGCATGAACACTGAAGCTTTCTTT.

J is TRBJ2-1 and V is TRBV29-1; the D is unclear. Trimming removed 3 bases at V and 2 bases at J, with 11 bases between. This CDR3 spans 14 amino acids. Germline V CDR1 and CDR2: SQVTM, ANQGSEA. The CDR3: CSVEAPGPYNEQFF. Written as DNA, the CDR3 is TGCAGCGTTGAGGCTCCAGGCCCCTACAATGAGCAGTTCTTC.

The chain joins TRBV28 to TRBJ2-2, with 9 bases fitting TRBD1. V shed 6 bases and J 6 bases; nucleotides not matched to a gene: 8. The CDR3 extends over 15 amino acids. Germline loops: CDR1 MDHEN, CDR2 SYDVKM. In DNA, the CDR3 is TGTGCCAGCAGCCCTGGACAGGGGAGGTCCGGGGAGCTGTTTTTT. It specifies CASSPGQGRSGELFF.